The 7 T cell receptor beta chains below were found in one sample sequenced in a study of OX40 agonist ivuxolimab in advanced cancers. Assay: immunoSEQ multiplex PCR; the TCRdb copy retains only in-frame clones and omits some. This sample carries tens of thousands of clones, roughly 85% of them seen once, and the ten largest clones take approximately 0.35%. The source was CD4+ or CD8+ T cells sorted from blood, collected in a trial of the OX40 agonist ivuxolimab. The receptors here all came from an adult with an advanced solid tumor such as melanoma, head and neck, liver or kidney cancer.

The rearrangement uses TRBV2 and TRBJ2-7; 16 bases line up with TRBD2. V dropped 1 base and J dropped 10; count of bases not matched to a gene: 7. Germline V CDR1 and CDR2: SNHLY, FYNNEI. The CDR3 is made up of 16 amino acids. This CDR3 reads CASSEGPGLAGGLQYF. CDR3 nucleotides: TGTGCCAGCAGTGAAGGACCGGGACTAGCGGGGGGGCTTCAGTACTTC.

The chain links TRBV4-3 to TRBJ2-7; D could derive from TRBD1 or TRBD2 (7 bases each). V gave up 0 bases and J gave up 3 bases, with 12 bases separating them. The CDR3 is 15 residues long. Germline CDR1 is LGHNA and CDR2 is YSLEER. The CDR3 sequence is CASSQEGRGGYEQYF. The CDR3 DNA follows: TGCGCCAGCAGCCAAGAAGGCAGGGGGGGCTACGAGCAGTACTTC.

The chain uses TRBV29-1 and TRBJ2-5, with D perhaps matching TRBD2 (7 bases). This CDR3 is built from 14 residues. V dropped 4 bases and J dropped 3 bases, with 15 bases sitting between them. Looked up from germline, CDR1 is SQVTM and CDR2 is ANQGSEA. The CDR3 sequence is CSVGPGGRKETQYF. CDR3 DNA: TGCAGCGTTGGTCCGGGGGGCCGAAAAGAGACCCAGTACTTC.

The gene calls are TRBV11-2 and TRBJ2-5; a weak D match, TRBD1 (6 bases). Germline assignment: CDR1 SGHAT and CDR2 FQNNGV. The CDR3 covers 13 residues. V was pared by 5 bases and J by 2 bases, with 9 bases between. The CDR3, as DNA: TGTGCCAGCAGCAGAGGACAGCAAGAGACCCAGTACTTC. It specifies CASSRGQQETQYF.

This chain links TRBV7-2 with TRBJ1-4, with D perhaps TRBD1 (6 bases). V lost 0 bases and J 5 bases, leaving 13 bases between the germline ends. Germline CDR1 reads SGHTA; CDR2 reads FQGNSA. The CDR3 runs 16 residues. Written as DNA, the CDR3 is TGTGCCAGCAGCTTAGCGCGGGGGGCGGGCAATGAAAAACTGTTTTTT. It is translated as CASSLARGAGNEKLFF.

Comments on this clone: Other nucleotide sequences in the sample specify the same CDR3. V and J are TRBV11-2 and TRBJ1-2; possibly TRBD1 for D (5 bases). The V and J ends lost 3 bases and 6 bases respectively, with 5 bases between them. CDR1 and CDR2 from the germline V gene are SGHAT and FQNNGV. The CDR3 is 11 amino acids. CDR3 bases: TGTGCCAGCAGCTTCAGGGATGGCTACACCTTC. Amino acids: CASSFRDGYTF.

This rearrangement joins TRBV11-3 to TRBJ2-2; a weak D match, TRBD2 (7 bases). Germline CDR1 and CDR2: SGHNT and YENEEA. This CDR3 comprises 14 residues. V shed 5 bases and J shed 5 bases, with 12 bases lying between them. The CDR3 nucleotides are TGTGCCAGCAGCCTAGGGGGGGTTACCGGGGAGCTGTTTTTT. Amino acids: CASSLGGVTGELFF.